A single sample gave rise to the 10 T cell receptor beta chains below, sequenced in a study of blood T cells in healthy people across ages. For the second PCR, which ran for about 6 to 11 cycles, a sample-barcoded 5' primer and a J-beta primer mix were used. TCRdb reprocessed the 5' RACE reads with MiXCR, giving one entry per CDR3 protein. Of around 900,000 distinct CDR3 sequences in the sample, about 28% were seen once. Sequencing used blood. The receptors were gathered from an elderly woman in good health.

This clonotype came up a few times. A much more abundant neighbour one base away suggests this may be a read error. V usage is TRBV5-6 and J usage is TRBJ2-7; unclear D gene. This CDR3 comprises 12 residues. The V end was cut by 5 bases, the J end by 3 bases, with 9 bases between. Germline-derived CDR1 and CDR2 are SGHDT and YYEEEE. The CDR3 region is CASSSDCYEQYF. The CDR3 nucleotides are TGTGCCAGCAGTTCTGATTGCTACGAGCAGTACTTC.

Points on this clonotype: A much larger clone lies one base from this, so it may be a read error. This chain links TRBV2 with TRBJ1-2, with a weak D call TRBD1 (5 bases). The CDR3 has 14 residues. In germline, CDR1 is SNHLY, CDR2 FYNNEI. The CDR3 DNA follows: TGTGCCTGCAGTGGCGGACACTCACTGCGGGGCTACACCTTC. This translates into CACSGGHSLRGYTF.

The CDR3 nucleotides are TGTGCCAGCAGCCACCCGACAGGCCAAGAGACCCAGTACTTC. Protein sequence: CASSHPTGQETQYF. The chain carries TRBV3-1 and TRBJ2-4; D is possibly TRBD1 (6 bases). Matching the DNA end better, TRBJ2-5 makes the J call doubtful. The CDR3 loop spans 14 amino acids. The germline gives CDR1 LGHDT, CDR2 YNNKEL (reference sequence).

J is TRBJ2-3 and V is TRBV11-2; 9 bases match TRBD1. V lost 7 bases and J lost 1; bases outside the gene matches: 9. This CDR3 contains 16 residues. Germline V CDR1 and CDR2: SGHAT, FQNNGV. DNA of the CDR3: TGTGCCAGCACACTGCTGGGACAGGGAGGCACAGATACGCAGTATTTT. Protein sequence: CASTLLGQGGTDTQYF.

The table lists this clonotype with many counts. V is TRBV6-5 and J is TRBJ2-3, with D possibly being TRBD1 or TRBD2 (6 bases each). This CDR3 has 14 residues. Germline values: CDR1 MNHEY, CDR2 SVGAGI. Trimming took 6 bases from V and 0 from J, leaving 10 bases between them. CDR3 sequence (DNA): TGTGCCAGCAGGAGGGGGACTAGCACAGATACGCAGTATTTT. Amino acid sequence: CASRRGTSTDTQYF.

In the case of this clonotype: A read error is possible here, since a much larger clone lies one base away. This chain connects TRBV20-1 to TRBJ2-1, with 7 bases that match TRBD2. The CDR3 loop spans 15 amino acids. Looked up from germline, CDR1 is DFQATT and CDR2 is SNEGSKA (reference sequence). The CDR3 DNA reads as TGCAGTGTTAGAGGTGGCCCGGGGGGCTACAATGAGCAGTTCTTC. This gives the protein CSVRGGPGGYNEQFF.

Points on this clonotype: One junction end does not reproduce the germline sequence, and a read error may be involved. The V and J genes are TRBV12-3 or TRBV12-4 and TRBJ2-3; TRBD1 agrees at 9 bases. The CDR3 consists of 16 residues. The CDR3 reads CASSFPGQGYTDAQYF. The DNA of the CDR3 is TGTGCCAGCAGTTTCCCAGGACAGGGGTACACAGATGCGCAGTATTTT.

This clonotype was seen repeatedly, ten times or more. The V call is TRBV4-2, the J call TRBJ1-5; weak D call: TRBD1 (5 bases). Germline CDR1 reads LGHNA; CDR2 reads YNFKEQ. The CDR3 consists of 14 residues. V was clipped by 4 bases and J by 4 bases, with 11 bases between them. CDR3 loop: CASSPGSGNQPQHF. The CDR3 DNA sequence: TGTGCCAGCAGCCCCGGATCAGGGAATCAGCCCCAGCATTTT.

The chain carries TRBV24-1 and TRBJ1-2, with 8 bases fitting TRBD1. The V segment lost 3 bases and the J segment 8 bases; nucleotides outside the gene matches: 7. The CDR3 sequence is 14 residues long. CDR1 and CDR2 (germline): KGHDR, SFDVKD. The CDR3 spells CATSDPGQGKGYTF. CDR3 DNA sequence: TGTGCCACCAGTGATCCCGGACAGGGAAAGGGCTACACCTTC.

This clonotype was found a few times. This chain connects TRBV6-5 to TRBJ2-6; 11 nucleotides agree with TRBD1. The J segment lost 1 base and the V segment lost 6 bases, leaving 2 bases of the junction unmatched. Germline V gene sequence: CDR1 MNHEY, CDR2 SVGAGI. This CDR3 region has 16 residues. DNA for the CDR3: TGTGCCAGCAGAGGACAGGGGGCATCTGGGGCCAACGTCCTGACTTTC. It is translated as CASRGQGASGANVLTF.